The clone carrying this T cell receptor beta chain was found a few times. This sample was taken from a study of blood T cells in healthy people across ages. Trimming cost V 3 bases and J 3 bases, with 11 bases left between them. The CDR3 is made up of 14 amino acids. Germline CDR1 is ENHRY and CDR2 is SYGVKD. With a J-beta primer mix and a sample-barcoded 5' primer, a second PCR ran about 7 to 12 cycles. MiXCR, run by TCRdb on the 5' RACE reads, gives a single entry per CDR3 protein. The sample includes about a million distinct CDR3 sequences, under 40% of them seen just once. V gene TRBV10-3 combines with J gene TRBJ2-5; no definite D call. Sequencing used blood. The receptor was derived from a man aged 18 to 29 in good health. The CDR3 coding sequence is TGTGCCATCAGTGACCCTAACATCGAAGAGACCCAGTACTTC. Translating it yields CAISDPNIEETQYF.